The T cell receptor (beta chain) described here comes from a study of T cells in Graves' hyperthyroidism and ophthalmopathy. Study outcomes and limitations: Ophthalmopathy, as predicted by the model, came a median 6.5 months after the prediction.

Worth noting for this clonotype: Its specificity is not known.

PBMCs were derived from roughly 10 ml fresh peripheral blood. The source material, RNA transcripts, was used to amplify TCR beta CDR3 regions. Carried out on the TCR CDR3, a first-round RT-PCR used the HTBI primer set. TCRdb fed the multiplex PCR reads into MiXCR, producing one record per CDR3 protein. This repertoire shows 300,000 to 450,000 distinct CDR3 sequences, more than 14% found once; its top ten account for around 19%. CDR1 and CDR2 (germline): SQVTM, ANQGSEA. The CDR3 length is 17 residues. Trimming took 7 bases from V and 0 from J; bases not matched to a gene: 12. Sequencing was performed on blood. The source of this sequence is a woman aged 30 to 39 with Graves' ophthalmopathy. The J gene is TRBJ2-3, the V gene TRBV29-1; 11 bases fit TRBD2. The CDR3 is CSARPWTSGSSTDTQYF. In nucleotides, the CDR3 is TGCAGCGCACGTCCTTGGACTAGCGGGTCTAGCACAGATACGCAGTATTTT.